These T cell receptor beta chains were read from a single sample in a study of CD8 T cells in ankylosing spondylitis. TCRdb passed the 5' RACE reads through MiXCR, listing each CDR3 protein once. This table has hundreds of thousands of distinct CDR3 sequences, roughly 32% appearing once. Sequenced input: blood, either unsorted or a sorted T cell fraction (not recorded which). These receptors all come from a male donor with ankylosing spondylitis or in good health (not recorded which). Both conserved end residues are part of each CDR3. Fields, in order: D gene, J gene, V gene, clone size, CDR3 protein, CDR3 DNA. The D gene is left open where the match is weak. For some rows the clone size is stated as once, few or many, or as a class when expanded; others skip it.

TRBD1 | TRBJ2-1 | TRBV5-1 | once | CASSSGTATYNEQFF | TGCGCCAGCAGCTCCGGGACAGCGACCTACAATGAGCAGTTCTTC
NA | TRBJ1-1 | TRBV10-2 | once | CASSSQGPEAFF | TGCGCCAGCTCTTCACAGGGCCCTGAAGCTTTCTTT
TRBD2 | TRBJ2-2 | TRBV28 | few | CASSPPSGGASGELFF | TGTGCCAGCAGTCCCCCTAGCGGGGGGGCCTCCGGGGAGCTGTTTTTT
NA | TRBJ1-1 | TRBV15 | NA | CATSILSGSNTEAFF | TGTGCCACCAGCATTCTTTCGGGATCGAACACTGAAGCTTTCTTT
TRBD2 | TRBJ2-1 | TRBV20-1 | few | CSVPGLGIEQFF | TGCAGTGTTCCGGGACTAGGAATTGAGCAGTTCTTC
TRBD1 | TRBJ2-7 | TRBV20-1 | few | CSARNRRGGLWEQYF | TGCAGTGCTAGAAACCGTCGAGGGGGCCTATGGGAGCAGTACTTC
TRBD2 | TRBJ2-1 | TRBV11-2 | few | CASSVRGGASYNEQFF | TGTGCCAGCAGCGTTCGCGGGGGGGCCTCCTACAATGAGCAGTTCTTC
TRBD2 | TRBJ2-1 | TRBV7-2 | NA | CASSYFSGGGSYNEQFF | TGTGCCAGCAGCTACTTTAGCGGGGGGGGCTCCTACAATGAGCAGTTCTTC
TRBD2 | TRBJ2-7 | TRBV28 | NA | CASSFVGRGDYEQYF | TGTGCCAGCAGTTTCGTCGGGAGGGGCGACTACGAGCAGTACTTC
NA | TRBJ1-1 | TRBV20-1 | few | CSARRTVNTEAFF | TGCAGTGCTAGAAGAACGGTGAACACTGAAGCTTTCTTT
NA | TRBJ1-3 | TRBV25-1 | few | CASSGRGHSGNTIYF | TGTGCCAGCAGTGGTAGGGGACACTCTGGAAACACCATATATTTT
TRBD1 | TRBJ1-1 | TRBV28 | NA | CASSLWAPDRGSTEAFF | TGTGCCAGCAGTTTATGGGCCCCTGACAGGGGGTCCACTGAAGCTTTCTTT